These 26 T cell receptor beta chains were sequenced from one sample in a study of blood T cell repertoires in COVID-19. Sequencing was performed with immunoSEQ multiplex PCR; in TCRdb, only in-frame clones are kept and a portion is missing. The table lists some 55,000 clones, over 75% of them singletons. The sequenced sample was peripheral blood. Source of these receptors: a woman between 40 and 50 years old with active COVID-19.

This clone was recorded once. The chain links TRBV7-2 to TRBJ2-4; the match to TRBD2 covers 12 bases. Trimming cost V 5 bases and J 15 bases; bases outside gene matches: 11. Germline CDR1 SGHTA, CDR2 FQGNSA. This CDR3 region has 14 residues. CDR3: CASSPNPLAGGLYF. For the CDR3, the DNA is TGTGCCAGCAGCCCAAACCCTCTAGCGGGGGGGTTGTACTTC.

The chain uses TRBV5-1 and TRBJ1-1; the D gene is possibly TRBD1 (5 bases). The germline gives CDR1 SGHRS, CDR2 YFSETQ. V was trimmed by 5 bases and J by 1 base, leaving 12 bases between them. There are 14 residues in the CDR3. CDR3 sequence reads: CASSGEGRNTEAFF. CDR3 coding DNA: TGCGCCAGCAGTGGGGAGGGGAGGAACACTGAAGCTTTCTTT.

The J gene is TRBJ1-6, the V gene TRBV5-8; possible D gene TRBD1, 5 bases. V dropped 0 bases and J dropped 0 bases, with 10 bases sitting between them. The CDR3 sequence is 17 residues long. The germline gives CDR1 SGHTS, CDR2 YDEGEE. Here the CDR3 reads CASSLEGLSSYNSPLHF. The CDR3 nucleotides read TGTGCCAGCAGCTTGGAGGGACTGAGCTCCTATAATTCACCCCTCCACTTT.

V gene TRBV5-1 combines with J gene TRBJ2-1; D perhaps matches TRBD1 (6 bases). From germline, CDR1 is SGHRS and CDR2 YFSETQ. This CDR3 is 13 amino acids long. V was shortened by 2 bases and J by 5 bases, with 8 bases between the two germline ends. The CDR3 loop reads CASSFPGDNEQFF. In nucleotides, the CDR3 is TGCGCCAGCAGCTTTCCAGGGGACAATGAGCAGTTCTTC.

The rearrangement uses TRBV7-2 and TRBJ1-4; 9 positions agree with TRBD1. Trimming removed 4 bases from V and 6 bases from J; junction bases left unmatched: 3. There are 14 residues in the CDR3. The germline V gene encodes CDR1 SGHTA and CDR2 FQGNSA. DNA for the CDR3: TGTGCCAGCAGCTCCGGGACAGGGTATGAAAAACTGTTTTTT. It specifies CASSSGTGYEKLFF. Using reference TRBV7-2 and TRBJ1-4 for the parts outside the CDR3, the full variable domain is GAGVSQSPSNKVTEKGKDVELRCDPISGHTALYWYRQSLGQGLEFLIYFQGNSAPDKSGLPSDRFSAERTGGSVSTLTIQRTQQEDSAVYLCASSSGTGYEKLFFGSGTQLSVL.

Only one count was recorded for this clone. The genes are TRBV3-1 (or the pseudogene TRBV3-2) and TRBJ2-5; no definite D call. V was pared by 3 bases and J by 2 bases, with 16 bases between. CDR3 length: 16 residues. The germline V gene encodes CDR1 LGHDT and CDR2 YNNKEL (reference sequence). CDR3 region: CASSQVPVQKQETQYF. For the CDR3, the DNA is TGTGCCAGCAGCCAGGTACCGGTACAGAAACAAGAGACCCAGTACTTC.

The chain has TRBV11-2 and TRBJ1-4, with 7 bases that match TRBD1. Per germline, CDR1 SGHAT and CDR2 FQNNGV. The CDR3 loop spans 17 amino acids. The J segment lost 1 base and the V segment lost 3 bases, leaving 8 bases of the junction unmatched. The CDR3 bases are TGTGCCAGCAGCTTCCAAAGGGGGCAGGGAACTAATGAAAAACTGTTTTTT. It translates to CASSFQRGQGTNEKLFF.

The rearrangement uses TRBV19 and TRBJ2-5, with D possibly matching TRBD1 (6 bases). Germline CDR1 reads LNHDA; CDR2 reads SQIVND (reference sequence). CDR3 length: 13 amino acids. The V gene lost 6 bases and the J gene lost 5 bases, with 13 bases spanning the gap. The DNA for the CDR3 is TGTGCCAGTAGCGAGACAGGCTGGGAGACCCAGTACTTC. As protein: CASSETGWETQYF.

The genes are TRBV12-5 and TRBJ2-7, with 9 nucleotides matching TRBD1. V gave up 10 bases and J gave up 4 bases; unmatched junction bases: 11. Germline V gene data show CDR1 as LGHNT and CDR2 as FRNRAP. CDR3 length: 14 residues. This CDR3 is CATEKDRGGYEQYF. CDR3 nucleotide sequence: TGTGCTACTGAAAAGGACAGGGGAGGATACGAGCAGTACTTC.

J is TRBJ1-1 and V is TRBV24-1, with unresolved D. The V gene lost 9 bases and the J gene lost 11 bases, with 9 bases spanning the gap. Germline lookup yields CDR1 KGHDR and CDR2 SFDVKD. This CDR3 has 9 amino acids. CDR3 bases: TGTGCCACCTACAGAGAGGCTTTCTTT. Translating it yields CATYREAFF.

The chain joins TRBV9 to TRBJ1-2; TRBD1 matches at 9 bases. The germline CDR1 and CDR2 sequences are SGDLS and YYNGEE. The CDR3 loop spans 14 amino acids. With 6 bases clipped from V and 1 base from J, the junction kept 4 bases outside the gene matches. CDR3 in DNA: TGTGCCAGCACCGGGACAGGGCTTAACTATGGCTACACCTTC. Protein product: CASTGTGLNYGYTF.

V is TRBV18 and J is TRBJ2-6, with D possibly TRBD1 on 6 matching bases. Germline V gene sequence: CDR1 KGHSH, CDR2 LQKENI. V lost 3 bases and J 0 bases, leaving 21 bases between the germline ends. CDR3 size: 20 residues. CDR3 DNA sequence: TGTGCCAGCTCACCTCTCCCCCCCAGGGGAACGGACTCTGGGGCCAACGTCCTGACTTTC. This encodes CASSPLPPRGTDSGANVLTF.

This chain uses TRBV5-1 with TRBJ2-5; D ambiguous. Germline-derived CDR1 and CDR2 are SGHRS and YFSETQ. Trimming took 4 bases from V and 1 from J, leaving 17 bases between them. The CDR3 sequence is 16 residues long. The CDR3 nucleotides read TGCGCCAGCAGCCCCCCAGCGCTGTCCGTCCAAGAGACCCAGTACTTC. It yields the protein CASSPPALSVQETQYF.

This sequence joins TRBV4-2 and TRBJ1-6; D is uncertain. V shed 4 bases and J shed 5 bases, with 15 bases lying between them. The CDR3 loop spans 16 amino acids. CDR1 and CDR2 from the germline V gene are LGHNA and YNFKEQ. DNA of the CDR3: TGTGCCAGCAGCCCGGGGATTAGTCCTAATAATTCACCCCTCCACTTT. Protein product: CASSPGISPNNSPLHF.

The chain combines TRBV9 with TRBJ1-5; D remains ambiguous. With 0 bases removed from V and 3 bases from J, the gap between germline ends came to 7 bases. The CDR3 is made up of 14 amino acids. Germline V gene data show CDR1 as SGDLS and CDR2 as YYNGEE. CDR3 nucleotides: TGTGCCAGCAGCGTAGAGCCCGTCAATCAGCCCCAGCATTTT. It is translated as CASSVEPVNQPQHF.

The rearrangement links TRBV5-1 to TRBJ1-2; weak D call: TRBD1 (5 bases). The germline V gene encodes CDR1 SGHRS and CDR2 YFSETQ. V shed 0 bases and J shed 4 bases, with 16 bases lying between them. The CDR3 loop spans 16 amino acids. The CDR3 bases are TGCGCCAGCAGCTTGGAAGACCAGGGTGGGCGCTATGGCTACACCTTC. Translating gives CASSLEDQGGRYGYTF.

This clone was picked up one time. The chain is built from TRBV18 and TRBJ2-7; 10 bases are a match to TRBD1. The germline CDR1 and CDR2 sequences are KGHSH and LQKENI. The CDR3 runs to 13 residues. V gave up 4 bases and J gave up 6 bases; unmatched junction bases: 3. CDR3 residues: CASSLRDRGEQYF. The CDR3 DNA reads TGTGCCAGCTCACTCCGGGACAGGGGCGAGCAGTACTTC.

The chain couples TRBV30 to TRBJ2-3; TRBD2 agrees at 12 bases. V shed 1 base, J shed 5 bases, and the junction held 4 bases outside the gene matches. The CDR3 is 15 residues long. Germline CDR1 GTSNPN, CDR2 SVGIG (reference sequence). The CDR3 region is CAWSELAGGRDTQYF. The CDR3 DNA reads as TGTGCCTGGAGTGAACTAGCGGGGGGCCGAGATACGCAGTATTTT.

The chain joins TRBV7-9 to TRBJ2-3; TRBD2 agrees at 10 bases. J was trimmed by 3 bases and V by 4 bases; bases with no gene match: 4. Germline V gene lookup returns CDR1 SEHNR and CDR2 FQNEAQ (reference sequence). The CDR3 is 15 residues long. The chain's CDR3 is CASSYSGGITDTQYF. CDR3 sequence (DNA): TGTGCCAGCAGCTATAGCGGGGGGATTACAGATACGCAGTATTTT. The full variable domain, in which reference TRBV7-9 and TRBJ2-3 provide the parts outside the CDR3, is DTGVSQNPRHKITKRGQNVTFRCDPISEHNRLYWYRQTLGQGPEFLTYFQNEAQLEKSRLLSDRFSAERPKGSFSTLEIQRTEQGDSAMYLCASSYSGGITDTQYFGPGTRLTVL.

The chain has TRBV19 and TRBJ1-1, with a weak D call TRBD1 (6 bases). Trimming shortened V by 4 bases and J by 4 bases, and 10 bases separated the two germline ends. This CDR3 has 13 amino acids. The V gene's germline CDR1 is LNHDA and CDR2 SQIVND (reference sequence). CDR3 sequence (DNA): TGTGCCAGTAGTACCCAAGGGGGCACTGAAGCTTTCTTT. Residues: CASSTQGGTEAFF.

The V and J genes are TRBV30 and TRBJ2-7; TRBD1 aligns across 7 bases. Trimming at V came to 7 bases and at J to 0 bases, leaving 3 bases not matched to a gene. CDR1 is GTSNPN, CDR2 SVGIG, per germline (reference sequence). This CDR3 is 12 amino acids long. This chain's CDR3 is CASRTGSYEQYF. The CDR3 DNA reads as TGTGCCTCGAGGACAGGCTCCTACGAGCAGTACTTC.

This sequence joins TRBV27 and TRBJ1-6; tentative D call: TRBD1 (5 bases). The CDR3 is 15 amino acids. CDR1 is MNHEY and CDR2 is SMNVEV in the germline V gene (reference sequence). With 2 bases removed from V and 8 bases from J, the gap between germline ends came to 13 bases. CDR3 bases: TGTGCCAGCAGTTTAGTCAGGGTGATGGATTCACCCCTCCACTTT. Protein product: CASSLVRVMDSPLHF.

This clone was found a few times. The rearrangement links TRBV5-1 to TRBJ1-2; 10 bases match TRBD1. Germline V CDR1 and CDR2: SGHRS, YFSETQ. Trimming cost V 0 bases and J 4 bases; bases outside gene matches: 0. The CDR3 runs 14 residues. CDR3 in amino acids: CASSLGTGGYGYTF. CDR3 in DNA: TGCGCCAGCAGCTTGGGGACAGGGGGCTATGGCTACACCTTC. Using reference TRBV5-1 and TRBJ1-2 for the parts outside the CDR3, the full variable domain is KAGVTQTPRYLIKTRGQQVTLSCSPISGHRSVSWYQQTPGQGLQFLFEYFSETQRNKGNFPGRFSGRQFSNSRSEMNVSTLELGDSALYLCASSLGTGGYGYTFGSGTRLTVV.

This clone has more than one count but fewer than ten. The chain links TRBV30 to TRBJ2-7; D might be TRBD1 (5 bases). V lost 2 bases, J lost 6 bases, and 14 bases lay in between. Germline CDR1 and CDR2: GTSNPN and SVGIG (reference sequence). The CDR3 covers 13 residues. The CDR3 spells CAWSPGLTGEQYF. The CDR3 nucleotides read TGTGCCTGGAGTCCAGGGCTGACGGGCGAGCAGTACTTC. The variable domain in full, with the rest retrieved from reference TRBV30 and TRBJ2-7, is SQTIHQWPATLVQPVGSPLSLECTVEGTSNPNLYWYRQAAGRGLQLLFYSVGIGQISSEVPQNLSASRPQDRQFILSSKKLLLSDSGFYLCAWSPGLTGEQYFGPGTRLTVT.

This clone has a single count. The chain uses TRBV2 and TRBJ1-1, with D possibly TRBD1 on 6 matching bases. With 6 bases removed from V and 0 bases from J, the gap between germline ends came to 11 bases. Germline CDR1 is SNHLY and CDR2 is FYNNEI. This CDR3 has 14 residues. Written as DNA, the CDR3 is TGTGCCAGCAGATCGGGACATCTGAACACTGAAGCTTTCTTT. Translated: CASRSGHLNTEAFF.

The CDR3 nucleotides are TGCGCCAGCAGCCAAGATGCGGCTAGCGGGGGGGTCAAGCAAGAGACCCAGTACTTC. It specifies CASSQDAASGGVKQETQYF. This chain uses TRBV4-3 with TRBJ2-5; TRBD2 matches at 12 bases. With 0 bases clipped from V and 2 bases from J, the junction kept 10 bases outside the gene matches. Germline values: CDR1 LGHNA, CDR2 YSLEER. The CDR3 extends over 19 amino acids.